The 30 T cell receptor beta chains below come from one sample, sequenced in a study of regulatory T cells in long-lasting Graves disease (dated by TCRdb to the early 2020s). Library prep was done by multiplex PCR. TCRdb names Illumina HiSeq 4000 as the instrument used. CDR3 regions were amplified by Arm-PCR with iRepertoire HTBI primers to construct TCR beta libraries. TCRdb redid the processing of the public reads, applying fastp at Q25 and MiXCR, and retained in-frame beta chains. Each entry is one CDR3 protein sequence, shown with its most common DNA and genes. This sample lists over 300,000 distinct CDR3 sequences; less than 20% were detected once. The ten largest account for just under 30% of the sample. The sample's time point label, in plain terms: persistent/refractory GD, antithyroid drugs over 5 years with positive TRAb. For both TCR sequencing and RNA sequencing, RNA was extracted from PBMCs using TRIzol.

The material was peripheral blood mononuclear cells (PBMCs), obtained when the disease was refractory, from a patient treated with antithyroid drugs. These receptors came from a female donor with Graves disease.

The rearrangement links TRBV7-9 to TRBJ2-5; D ambiguous. V was pared by 5 bases and J by 4 bases, with 20 bases between. This CDR3 has 16 residues. Per the germline V gene, CDR1 is SEHNR and CDR2 is FQNEAQ (reference sequence). The CDR3 reads CASSVLTDRKTETQYF. The CDR3 nucleotides are TGTGCCAGCAGCGTACTTACGGACCGAAAAACAGAGACCCAGTACTTC.

This clonotype was observed many times. In DNA form, the CDR3 reads TGTGCCAGCAGCTTGGAATATAGCAATCAGCCCCAGCATTTT. The encoded protein is CASSLEYSNQPQHF. The rearrangement uses TRBV28 and TRBJ1-5; D remains ambiguous. CDR1 is MDHEN, CDR2 SYDVKM, per germline. The V gene lost 6 bases and the J gene lost 0 bases, with 9 bases spanning the gap. This CDR3 is built from 14 residues.

This clonotype was seen repeatedly, ten times or more. V is TRBV28 and J is TRBJ2-5, with 8 bases fitting TRBD1. V was pared by 5 bases and J by 2 bases, with 7 bases of the junction left unmatched. The germline V gene has CDR1 MDHEN and CDR2 SYDVKM. CDR3 length: 15 amino acids. CDR3 coding DNA: TGTGCCAGCAGTGCACGGACAGGGCGGCAAGAGACCCAGTACTTC. It codes for CASSARTGRQETQYF. Full variable domain (missing parts from reference TRBV28 and TRBJ2-5): DVKVTQSSRYLVKRTGEKVFLECVQDMDHENMFWYRQDPGLGLRLIYFSYDVKMKEKGDIPEGYSVSREKKERFSLILESASTNQTSMYLCASSARTGRQETQYFGPGTRLLVL.

This clonotype came up many times. This chain links TRBV7-9 with TRBJ2-5, with 11 bases fitting TRBD2. The CDR3 has 15 residues. Per the germline V gene, CDR1 is SEHNR and CDR2 is FQNEAQ (reference sequence). Trimming removed 5 bases from V and 4 bases from J; junction bases left unmatched: 6. CDR3 DNA: TGTGCCAGCAGCCCTCCCGGGACTAGCGGAGAGACCCAGTACTTC. Amino acids: CASSPPGTSGETQYF.

This chain connects TRBV11-2 to TRBJ1-1; D uncertain. In germline, CDR1 is SGHAT, CDR2 FQNNGV. V lost 1 base, J lost 2 bases, and 8 bases lay in between. The CDR3 sequence is 14 residues long. The CDR3 here is CASSLGRENTEAFF. In nucleotides, the CDR3 is TGTGCCAGCAGCTTAGGTCGGGAAAACACTGAAGCTTTCTTT.

This clonotype was seen many times. CDR3 loop: CASSWGAGSEKLFF. In DNA, the CDR3 is TGTGCCAGCAGCTGGGGAGCAGGAAGTGAAAAACTGTTTTTT. The J gene is TRBJ1-4, the V gene TRBV7-9, with no clear D. Between the trimmed V and J ends, which lost 4 bases and 7 bases, there was a span of 13 bases. Germline V CDR1 and CDR2: SEHNR, FQNEAQ (reference sequence). The CDR3 extends over 14 amino acids.

J is TRBJ1-1 and V is TRBV9; D call uncertain. V shed 3 bases and J shed 5 bases, with 11 bases lying between them. Germline assignment: CDR1 SGDLS and CDR2 YYNGEE. CDR3 length equals 13 residues. The CDR3: CASSGGSSTEAFF. The CDR3 DNA is TGTGCCAGCAGCGGCGGGAGTTCTACTGAAGCTTTCTTT. Using reference TRBV9 and TRBJ1-1 for the parts outside the CDR3, the full variable domain is DSGVTQTPKHLITATGQRVTLRCSPRSGDLSVYWYQQSLDQGLQFLIQYYNGEERAKGNILERFSAQQFPDLHSELNLSSLELGDSALYFCASSGGSSTEAFFGQGTRLTVV.

Details on this clonotype: Since a much larger clone is just one base distant, this may be a read error. The rearrangement uses TRBV3-2 and TRBJ1-1; the DNA was not used to check the table's D call, TRBD1. TRBV3-2 is assigned pseudogene status. The CDR3 length is 13 residues. In DNA, the CDR3 is TGTGCCAGCAGCCAAAGGGGGCCAACTGAAGCTTTCTTT. Protein sequence: CASSQRGPTEAFF.

This clonotype was seen at least ten times. The V and J genes are TRBV28 and TRBJ2-7, with TRBD2 as a possible D gene (6 bases). The V and J ends lost 6 bases and 4 bases respectively, with 16 bases between them. Germline CDR1 MDHEN, CDR2 SYDVKM. The CDR3 contains 14 residues. CDR3 sequence: CASRLKRGLYEQYF. In DNA, the CDR3 is TGTGCCAGCAGGCTTAAAAGGGGACTTTACGAGCAGTACTTC.

The table lists this clonotype with a few counts. The rearrangement joins TRBV9 to TRBJ1-1, with D possibly being TRBD1 (5 bases). Per the germline V gene, CDR1 is SGDLS and CDR2 is YYNGEE. V lost 4 bases, J lost 8 bases, and 9 bases lay in between. CDR3 length: 11 amino acids. CDR3 in amino acids: CASSNGGEAFF. The CDR3 DNA reads as TGTGCCAGCAGCAACGGGGGGGAAGCTTTCTTT.

The chain recombines TRBV18 with TRBJ1-6; 9 nucleotides match TRBD1. The CDR3 length is 14 residues. The germline gives CDR1 KGHSH, CDR2 LQKENI. V lost 4 bases, J lost 10 bases, and 5 bases stayed unmatched. In nucleotides, the CDR3 is TGTGCCAGCTCACGACAGGGGGTGGGATCACCCCTCCACTTT. Its protein product is CASSRQGVGSPLHF.

This clonotype has only a few counts. V gene TRBV14 combines with J gene TRBJ2-7; maybe TRBD1 (6 bases). Germline V CDR1 and CDR2: SGHDN, FVKESK. Trimming removed 4 bases from V and 1 base from J, with 20 bases in between. CDR3 length: 17 amino acids. The CDR3 DNA follows: TGTGCCAGCAGCCGCGGCCGTCGGGACATGCCATCCTACGAGCAGTACTTC. This sequence encodes CASSRGRRDMPSYEQYF.

This clonotype was detected many times. The chain has TRBV2 and TRBJ2-5, with D tentatively TRBD1 or TRBD2 (5 bases each). CDR3 length: 14 residues. Trimming removed 7 bases at V and 2 bases at J, with 14 bases between. Germline lookup yields CDR1 SNHLY and CDR2 FYNNEI. As DNA, the CDR3 is TGTGCCAGCATTCCGGGGCCATCGCAAGAGACCCAGTACTTC. It translates to CASIPGPSQETQYF.

This clonotype appeared many times. The chain couples TRBV28 to TRBJ2-5, with D perhaps assigned TRBD1 or TRBD2 (5 bases each). Germline CDR1 is MDHEN and CDR2 is SYDVKM. The CDR3 sequence is 16 residues long. Trimming cost V 3 bases and J 2 bases, with 16 bases left between them. CDR3 sequence reads: CASSFLGTAKQETQYF. CDR3 in DNA: TGTGCCAGCAGTTTCCTAGGGACGGCTAAACAAGAGACCCAGTACTTC. Full variable domain (rest looked up from reference TRBV28 and TRBJ2-5): DVKVTQSSRYLVKRTGEKVFLECVQDMDHENMFWYRQDPGLGLRLIYFSYDVKMKEKGDIPEGYSVSREKKERFSLILESASTNQTSMYLCASSFLGTAKQETQYFGPGTRLLVL.

In its sample, this clonotype was seen a few times. The chain recombines TRBV5-1 with TRBJ2-2; D remains unclear. This CDR3 has 17 amino acids. Germline loops: CDR1 SGHRS, CDR2 YFSETQ. Trimming took 0 bases from V and 6 from J, leaving 18 bases between them. CDR3 region: CASSLVFLEWGSGELFF. The CDR3 region has the DNA TGCGCCAGCAGCTTGGTGTTCCTAGAGTGGGGTTCCGGGGAGCTGTTTTTT.

The CDR3 nucleotides read TGTGCCAGCAGCCAAGCATGGGGAGGGCAGCCCCAGCATTTT. Translation gives CASSQAWGGQPQHF. The chain is built from TRBV3-1 and TRBJ1-5; D is ambiguous. The length of the CDR3 is 14 residues. Germline V gene lookup returns CDR1 LGHDT and CDR2 YNNKEL (reference sequence). V lost 1 base, J lost 7 bases, and 11 bases lay in between.

This clonotype has just one count. A read error may explain this, as a much larger clone is one base away. The chain employs TRBV9 and TRBJ1-4; the D is unclear. The CDR3 contains 14 residues. Trimming pared 3 bases from V and 8 bases from J, leaving 14 bases between. CDR1 is SGDLS and CDR2 is YYNGEE in the germline V gene. Written as DNA, the CDR3 is TGTGCCAGCAGCGAGGGCCGAGCGGAGGAAAAACTGTTTTTT. As protein: CASSEGRAEEKLFF.

This clonotype was seen a few times. The chain has TRBV6-1 and TRBJ1-4; D gene uncertain. Between the trimmed V and J ends, which lost 7 bases and 7 bases, there was a span of 13 bases. Germline loops: CDR1 MNHNS, CDR2 SASEGT. CDR3 length: 13 amino acids. The CDR3 sequence is CASTWGLGEKLFF. CDR3 sequence (DNA): TGTGCCAGCACGTGGGGATTGGGTGAAAAACTGTTTTTT.

The rearrangement uses TRBV10-3 and TRBJ1-3; 8 nucleotides agree with TRBD1. V shed 7 bases, J shed 0 bases, and the junction held 8 bases outside the gene matches. Germline CDR1 is ENHRY and CDR2 is SYGVKD. This CDR3 is built from 16 residues. The CDR3 loop is CAITLDRGPSGNTIYF. DNA of the CDR3: TGTGCCATCACACTAGACAGGGGTCCCTCTGGAAACACCATATATTTT.

This clonotype was observed a handful of times. In nucleotides, the CDR3 is TGCAGTGCTAGAGGCTTACTAACAGGGTACGATAGTTCCTACACCTTC. This gives the protein CSARGLLTGYDSSYTF. This chain uses TRBV20-1 with TRBJ1-2; a possible D gene is TRBD1 (6 bases). The germline V and J ends were trimmed by 1 base and 10 bases, with 25 bases remaining between them. This CDR3 has 16 residues. Germline V CDR1 and CDR2: DFQATT, SNEGSKA (reference sequence).

The chain employs TRBV4-3 and TRBJ1-2; D is perhaps TRBD1 (6 bases). The V end lost 3 bases, the J end lost 7 bases, and 15 bases lay between the germline ends. This CDR3 is 14 amino acids long. Per the germline V gene, CDR1 is LGHNA and CDR2 is YSLEER. This CDR3 is CASSQVNRAAGYTF. CDR3 DNA: TGCGCCAGCAGCCAGGTTAACAGGGCCGCTGGCTACACCTTC.

This chain uses TRBV10-3 with TRBJ2-7; 12 positions match TRBD2. V was clipped by 4 bases and J by 0 bases; unmatched bases: 1. CDR3 length: 15 residues. Germline V lookup: CDR1 ENHRY, CDR2 SYGVKD. The CDR3 bases are TGTGCCATCAGTGGGACTAGCGGGGCCTCCTACGAGCAGTACTTC. Protein: CAISGTSGASYEQYF.

This clonotype was found a few times. The rearrangement uses TRBV24-1 and TRBJ2-4; the match to TRBD1 covers 8 bases. This CDR3 contains 17 residues. V shed 3 bases, J shed 3 bases, and the junction held 9 bases outside the gene matches. Germline lookup yields CDR1 KGHDR and CDR2 SFDVKD. Written as DNA, the CDR3 is TGTGCCACCAGTGATCTAGGACAGGGTAGAGACAAAAACATTCAGTACTTC. Amino acids: CATSDLGQGRDKNIQYF.

This clonotype was picked up many times. This rearrangement joins TRBV4-2 to TRBJ1-4, with 7 bases that match TRBD1. The CDR3 consists of 14 residues. Trimming at V came to 4 bases and at J to 3 bases, leaving 2 bases not matched to a gene. Germline loops: CDR1 LGHNA, CDR2 YNFKEQ. DNA of the CDR3: TGTGCCAGCAGCCGGGACAGAGCTAATGAAAAACTGTTTTTT. This encodes CASSRDRANEKLFF.

This clonotype was seen repeatedly, ten times or more. This CDR3 reads CSARDRGSLNTEAFF. The CDR3 region has the DNA TGCAGTGCTAGAGATCGCGGCAGCCTGAACACTGAAGCTTTCTTT. This chain uses TRBV20-1 with TRBJ1-1, with unresolved D. Germline V gives CDR1 DFQATT, CDR2 SNEGSKA (reference sequence). The V end was cut by 0 bases, the J end by 0 bases, with 11 bases between. This CDR3 spans 15 amino acids.

There are many counts of this clonotype. The V and J genes are TRBV7-3 and TRBJ1-1; 8 bases line up with TRBD1. Germline assignment: CDR1 SGHTA and CDR2 FQGTGA. This CDR3 contains 16 residues. The V segment lost 3 bases and the J segment 5 bases; nucleotides outside the gene matches: 11. In DNA form, the CDR3 reads TGTGCCAGCAGCTTGTGGACAGGGCGGGGAAGTACTGAAGCTTTCTTT. Protein sequence: CASSLWTGRGSTEAFF.

V usage is TRBV19 and J usage is TRBJ2-7, with D perhaps given as TRBD1 or TRBD2 (5 bases each). Germline V CDR1 and CDR2: LNHDA, SQIVND (reference sequence). Trimming cost V 4 bases and J 3 bases, with 10 bases left between them. This CDR3 contains 13 residues. CDR3 bases: TGTGCCAGTAGTAGGCAGGGACGCTACGAGCAGTACTTC. This codes for CASSRQGRYEQYF.

The chain combines TRBV12-3 or TRBV12-4 with TRBJ2-3, with no clear D. Trimming cost V 6 bases and J 4 bases, with 11 bases left between them. This CDR3 has 13 residues. The CDR3 DNA is TGTGCCAGCAGCGCCCAGCTCGCAGATACGCAGTATTTT. Translating gives CASSAQLADTQYF.

This clonotype was detected a few times. This sequence joins TRBV5-1 and TRBJ2-2, with 10 nucleotides matching TRBD2. Per germline, CDR1 SGHRS and CDR2 YFSETQ. Trimming removed 2 bases from V and 5 bases from J; junction bases left unmatched: 9. The CDR3 is 17 residues long. Written as DNA, the CDR3 is TGCGCCAGCAGCTTCAGCGCTAGCGGGAGAAGTACCGGGGAGCTGTTTTTT. Translation: CASSFSASGRSTGELFF.

This CDR3 is CASSPGTVSQPQHF. The CDR3 DNA reads TGTGCCAGCAGCCCCGGGACAGTATCCCAGCCCCAGCATTTT. This chain connects TRBV3-1 to TRBJ1-5, with 7 bases lining up with TRBD1. The trim removed 4 bases at V and 7 bases at J, leaving 7 bases unmatched. The CDR3 extends over 14 amino acids. The germline CDR1 and CDR2 sequences are LGHDT and YNNKEL (reference sequence).